The present entry profiles one TCR beta chain with its context. The antigen remains unidentified. This sample was taken from a study of siplizumab effects on memory and regulatory T cells. Study findings and constraints: There appeared to be greater diversity in naive T cells than in memory cells, and naive T cells seemed major contributors to the alloresponse. Researchers could not give a naive or memory phenotype to roughly 75-96% of proliferating CD4+ or CD8+ clones. Siplizumab caused a significant drop in alloreactive sequences traceable to unstimulated CD4+ memory cells.

Per sample, 10^5 or so TCR templates underwent assay. Some clones are missing from TCRdb's copy, which holds only in-frame ones; the method was immunoSEQ multiplex PCR. The sample shows approximately 120,000 clones, under 95% of them seen only once. The receptor was isolated from a human donor in good health. Sequencing was carried out using Tregs sorted from blood.

CDR3: CASSEPYLGAAGNTIYF. The DNA for the CDR3 is TGTGCCAGCAGTGAACCCTACTTAGGGGCGGCTGGAAACACCATATATTTT. The V call is TRBV25-1, the J call TRBJ1-3, with a weak D call TRBD1 (5 bases). CDR1 is MGHDK, CDR2 SYGVNS, per germline. V gave up 2 bases and J gave up 2 bases, with 16 bases separating them. This CDR3 region has 17 residues.